The 14 T cell receptor beta chains reported below all come from one sample, sequenced in a study of T-cell memory formation after mild COVID-19. TCRdb re-derived calls from the 5' RACE reads in MiXCR, one entry per CDR3 protein. The sample includes tens of thousands of distinct CDR3 sequences, 10% to 15% of them seen just once. The sample taken for sequencing was PBMCs or a T cell subset sorted from them (not recorded which). These receptors originate from an adult woman who had mild COVID-19 (a few samples of this study predate the infection). Cell type and time point are not known.

This clonotype was observed a few times. The chain has TRBV9 and TRBJ2-1, with D possibly being TRBD2 (5 bases). V lost 4 bases and J lost 6, with 14 bases in between. In germline, CDR1 is SGDLS, CDR2 YYNGEE. This CDR3 comprises 14 residues. CDR3 amino acids: CASSPGGLGNEQFF. CDR3 nucleotide sequence: TGTGCCAGCAGCCCCGGCGGGTTGGGCAATGAGCAGTTCTTC. The full variable domain, in which reference TRBV9 and TRBJ2-1 provide the parts outside the CDR3, is DSGVTQTPKHLITATGQRVTLRCSPRSGDLSVYWYQQSLDQGLQFLIQYYNGEERAKGNILERFSAQQFPDLHSELNLSSLELGDSALYFCASSPGGLGNEQFFGPGTRLTVL.

The rearrangement joins TRBV7-2 to TRBJ2-4; a possible D gene is TRBD1 (5 bases). V shed 2 bases and J shed 7 bases, with 6 bases lying between them. Germline CDR1 is SGHTA and CDR2 is FQGNSA. CDR3 length: 12 amino acids. Here the CDR3 DNA reads TGTGCCAGCAGCTTATCAGGGAACATTCAGTACTTC. Its protein is CASSLSGNIQYF.

In this sample, this clonotype turned up a few times. The genes are TRBV4-1 and TRBJ2-7; D gene uncertain. CDR1 and CDR2 (germline): MGHRA, YSYEKL. The CDR3 has 11 amino acids. Trimming took off 1 base at V and 5 bases at J, with 3 bases between the two ends. CDR3 in amino acids: CASSQANEQYF. The CDR3 DNA reads TGCGCCAGCAGCCAAGCAAACGAGCAGTACTTC.

A few counts support this clonotype. The chain uses TRBV30 and TRBJ1-1; no firm D call. Germline lookup yields CDR1 GTSNPN and CDR2 SVGIG (reference sequence). The CDR3 runs 15 residues. Trimming left V 0 bases short and J 1 base short, with 12 bases between. The CDR3 nucleotides are TGTGCCTGGAGTGTAATGACCCATCGGAACACTGAAGCTTTCTTT. Protein product: CAWSVMTHRNTEAFF. Drawing the rest from reference TRBV30 and TRBJ1-1, the complete variable domain is SQTIHQWPATLVQPVGSPLSLECTVEGTSNPNLYWYRQAAGRGLQLLFYSVGIGQISSEVPQNLSASRPQDRQFILSSKKLLLSDSGFYLCAWSVMTHRNTEAFFGQGTRLTVV.

The chain couples TRBV15 to TRBJ1-1; a weak D match, TRBD1 (6 bases). The V gene's germline CDR1 is LNHNV and CDR2 YYDKDF (reference sequence). Trimming cost V 0 bases and J 0 bases, with 8 bases left between them. The CDR3 length is 15 residues. CDR3 bases: TGTGCCACCAGCAGAGACGGGGGCTTGAACACTGAAGCTTTCTTT. Amino acids: CATSRDGGLNTEAFF.

CDR3 in amino acids: CASSLAPRSFRRSRRNTEAFF. The CDR3 DNA sequence: TGTGCCAGCAGTTTGGCCCCCCGTAGTTTCCGGAGGAGCAGGAGGAACACTGAAGCTTTCTTT. This chain connects TRBV12-3 or TRBV12-4 to TRBJ1-1, with no clear D. The CDR3 runs 21 residues. With 3 bases removed from V and 1 base from J, the gap between germline ends came to 30 bases.

This chain uses TRBV5-6 with TRBJ1-1; D possibly corresponds to TRBD1 (5 bases). The V gene lost 3 bases and the J gene lost 4 bases, with 7 bases spanning the gap. In germline, CDR1 is SGHDT, CDR2 YYEEEE. The CDR3 loop spans 12 amino acids. Here the CDR3 reads CASSSGFTEAFF. DNA for the CDR3: TGTGCCAGCAGCTCAGGGTTCACTGAAGCTTTCTTT.

This clonotype occurred a few times. V is TRBV5-6 and J is TRBJ1-4; the D is unclear. CDR3 size: 12 residues. Trimming took 2 bases from V and 10 from J, leaving 9 bases between them. Germline V gene lookup returns CDR1 SGHDT and CDR2 YYEEEE. CDR3 nucleotides: TGTGCCAGCAGCTTAGGTCACCGAAAACTGTTTTTT. Its protein product is CASSLGHRKLFF.

This clonotype showed up just once. The chain couples TRBV19 to TRBJ1-2; D may be TRBD1 (5 bases). This CDR3 is 11 amino acids long. Trimming took off 10 bases at V and 7 bases at J, with 13 bases between the two ends. Germline V gene data show CDR1 as LNHDA and CDR2 as SQIVND (reference sequence). CDR3 in amino acids: CATLYGAGYTF. The CDR3 DNA reads as TGTGCCACCCTATATGGGGCTGGCTACACCTTC. The full variable domain, completed using reference TRBV19 and TRBJ1-2, is DGGITQSPKYLFRKEGQNVTLSCEQNLNHDAMYWYRQDPGQGLRLIYYSQIVNDFQKGDIAEGYSVSREKKESFPLTVTSAQKNPTAFYLCATLYGAGYTFGSGTRLTVV.

Only a few counts were recorded for this clonotype. V and J are TRBV7-9 and TRBJ2-1; no reliable D call. CDR1 SEHNR and CDR2 FQNEAQ come from the germline V gene (reference sequence). This CDR3 spans 15 amino acids. V was shortened by 7 bases and J by 6 bases, with 19 bases between the two germline ends. CDR3 coding DNA: TGTGCCAGCATCCCCGCGCTTGCCCGCGTCAATGAGCAGTTCTTC. Encoded protein: CASIPALARVNEQFF.

This sequence joins TRBV10-3 and TRBJ2-7; possibly TRBD2 for D (5 bases). This CDR3 has 13 amino acids. Trimming stripped 6 bases from V and 3 bases from J, with 12 bases between. Germline V gene sequence: CDR1 ENHRY, CDR2 SYGVKD. The CDR3 region has the DNA TGTGCCATCAGCGGCGAGGGCGGCTACGAGCAGTACTTC. This encodes CAISGEGGYEQYF.

V and J are TRBV20-1 and TRBJ2-5; the D gene is possibly TRBD1 (5 bases). V was clipped by 1 base and J by 2 bases, with 17 bases between them. Germline V gives CDR1 DFQATT, CDR2 SNEGSKA (reference sequence). The CDR3 contains 16 residues. The CDR3 DNA reads TGCAGTGCTAGAGGCCGCTACAGGTCCCATCAAGAGACCCAGTACTTC. This codes for CSARGRYRSHQETQYF.

The chain joins TRBV7-9 to TRBJ2-3, with a weak D call TRBD1 (6 bases). Trimming left V 6 bases short and J 0 bases short, with 22 bases between. The CDR3 sequence is 18 residues long. The V gene's germline CDR1 is SEHNR and CDR2 FQNEAQ (reference sequence). The CDR3 region has the DNA TGTGCCAGCAGATTCATGGTGACACAGGGACCTAGCACAGATACGCAGTATTTT. It is translated as CASRFMVTQGPSTDTQYF.

The chain couples TRBV20-1 to TRBJ2-3; the match to TRBD2 covers 11 bases. The V gene end was trimmed by 3 bases and the J gene end by 0 bases; junction bases not matched to a gene: 8. The CDR3 has 17 amino acids. The germline CDR1 and CDR2 sequences are DFQATT and SNEGSKA (reference sequence). In DNA form, the CDR3 reads TGCAGTGCTAGGGGGGGGACTAGCGGAACTAGCACAGATACGCAGTATTTT. Protein product: CSARGGTSGTSTDTQYF.